This T cell receptor beta chain stems from a study of blood T cell repertoires in COVID-19. Whole-study context: In each case, the material was cDNA or gDNA derived from T cells, B-cell-depleted T cells, or PBMCs.

Seattle's enrolled individuals joined amid active infection and were then monitored longitudinally. In the study's own analysis: Estimation of nucleated cell counts was performed using reference gene primer amplification. The assay was immunoSEQ multiplex PCR, and TCRdb's table has in-frame clones only and misses some. For V, J and clone size, that table is used; D and trimming come from the DNA. The repertoire consists of approximately 250,000 clones, with approximately 86% occurring once and the leading ten covering roughly 5.6%. The CDR3 is 16 residues long. The V and J ends lost 4 bases and 0 bases, in that order; junction bases with no gene match: 4. Looked up from germline, CDR1 is LGHDT and CDR2 is YNNKEL (reference sequence).

This rearrangement joins TRBV3-1 (or the pseudogene TRBV3-2) to TRBJ1-3, with TRBD1 matching 9 bases. Specimen: peripheral blood. The TCR sequence derives from a woman aged 60 to 75 with COVID-19, enrolled during active disease. The CDR3 bases are TGTGCCAGCAGCCTTGGGACAGGGAGCTCTGGAAACACCATATATTTT. Translated, it gives CASSLGTGSSGNTIYF.